Detailed here is one T cell receptor (beta chain). The antigen it binds to is not known. No much larger clone is present one base from it, and per-base qualities are unavailable. This specimen belongs to a study of response to subunit inactivated influenza vaccine (dated by TCRdb to 2016 to 2019). With regard to the full study: Deep quantitative T cell receptor repertoire profiling was used in the study to track responses to a trivalent subunit inactivated influenza vaccine.

General study outcomes and caveats: The authors suggested that each seasonal influenza vaccination may recruit only a limited number of new T cells.

The library was made by RT-PCR. TCRdb records Illumina HiSeq 2500 as the sequencer. TCRdb handled the public reads itself, with Q25 trimming in fastp and clone calling in MiXCR, and kept productive beta chains. Rows with one shared CDR3 protein collapse into an entry with the most common genes and DNA. This sample gives just under 550,000 distinct CDR3 sequences in total; under 30% of them show up just once. Of the sample, about 2.8% falls within the top ten clones. These same records also appear under a second study, on T cells expressing NK-cell markers. According to the second study: 5'RACE template switching, by which a universal primer site and unique molecular identifiers were added, was used to make TCR beta cDNA libraries. In sorted CD3+CD56+NKG2C+, CD3+CD56+NKG2C- and CD3+CD56-NKG2C+ T-cell subsets from several donors, TCR beta-chain repertoires were profiled. Among the eight sequenced donors, only one was HCMV-seronegative, while the other seven were HCMV-seropositive. In several experiments an anti-gammadeltaTCR antibody was added to restrict sorting to alphabetaTCR-expressing T cells. In a handful of donors, the dominant CD3+CD56+NKG2C+ clonotypes ranked among the top 10 CD8+ clonotypes, making up about 1.0-7.5% of CD8+ T cells. Those dominant clonotypes were again the most abundant among CD3+CD56-NKG2C+ cells in several donors, at about 28.3-60.1%. Whether the expanded NKG2C-expressing T cell clones were specific for HCMV antigens remained unclear. All eight donors whose samples were sequenced were randomly selected healthy volunteers, three of them men and five women. A commercial ELISA kit detecting HCMV-specific IgG in serum was used to determine HCMV serostatus. Peripheral blood mononuclear cells were isolated from blood by Ficoll density gradient centrifugation. Magnetic immunoseparation with Miltenyi isolation kits was used to isolate CD4+ and CD8+ T cells from PBMC. cDNA synthesis was primed from the TCR beta constant segment and was followed by two successive PCR amplification steps. Sequencing of the libraries produced 2 x 150 bp reads on Illumina HiSeq 2000/2500, MiSeq or NextSeq. Reads were demultiplexed and grouped by UMI with MIGEC, and clonotypes were assembled and quantified with MiTCR. To exclude erroneous sequences, any TCR cDNA sequence not supported by at least two reads was discarded. The tcR package was used for downstream repertoire analysis, with clonotypes matched between fractions based on CDR3 nucleotide sequence plus V segment. VDJmatch was used to annotate antigen specificity against VDJdb, with one amino acid substitution in CDR3 permitted.

The sequence was collected from a man aged 45-65 years who received an inactivated influenza vaccine. Donor details come from another sample of the same person, matched by shared clones. This specimen consisted of CD4+ T cells sorted from PBMCs, obtained 11 to 12 days after vaccination.

The CDR3: CASSLVTSGKETQYF. The nucleotides are TGTGCCAGCAGCTTAGTAACTAGCGGGAAAGAGACCCAGTACTTC. This chain joins TRBV7-2 to TRBJ2-5; 10 central bases correspond to TRBD2. The CDR3 sequence holds 15 residues, the cysteine and phenylalanine included. The CDR3 DNA has 45 bases and is translated from base 1. V trim: 1 base; J trim: 3 bases; unmatched bases: 2. Reading the germline V gene gives CDR1 SGHTA and CDR2 FQGNSA.